This paragraph reports one T cell receptor (beta chain). The antigen is unknown. These donors counted as nominally healthy when sampled, but unrecorded immune exposures were likely. This record belongs to a study of cytomegalovirus exposure and HLA in healthy donors. Overall study results and limits: A later analysis linked a missense variant in DCLRE1C to the trimming of TCR beta V and J genes. Previously analyzed data showed that most TCR beta V segments were productive at a frequency of about 87% or about 30%. Reportedly, TCR beta sequences accurately predicted HLA-A and HLA-B alleles in most subjects.

V dropped 0 bases and J dropped 2; count of bases not matched to a gene: 7. CDR3 length equals 16 residues. Germline V lookup: CDR1 MNHEY, CDR2 SVGAGI. Amplification used 60 Vbeta primers and 13 Jbeta primers. The repertoire was sequenced with immunoSEQ multiplex PCR; TCRdb's copy has only in-frame clones and lacks some. The sample contains about 77,000 clones, 78% of which appear only once. The TCR originated in a man between 40 and 49 years old in good health and CMV-seronegative. Material for sequencing was PBMCs. This sequence joins TRBV6-5 and TRBJ2-7; 7 nucleotides align to TRBD1. The CDR3 region is CASSYSSWDSPYEQYF. The CDR3 nucleotides read TGTGCCAGCAGTTACTCGAGTTGGGACAGTCCCTACGAGCAGTACTTC.